This T cell receptor beta chain was captured by sequencing in a study of identical twins. The V gene end was trimmed by 2 bases and the J gene end by 8 bases; junction bases not matched to a gene: 7. Germline CDR1 SGDLS, CDR2 YYNGEE. This CDR3 spans 14 amino acids. MiXCR was run by TCRdb on the 5' RACE reads, yielding one entry per CDR3 protein. This sample has about 520,000 distinct CDR3 sequences; 20% to 25% occur once, and the top ten carry 0.75% to 0.95%. This sample also appeared in a second study, on T cells expressing NK-cell markers.

V gene TRBV9 combines with J gene TRBJ2-1; the match to TRBD2 covers 7 bases. The TCR comes from a woman between 18 and 29 years old in good health. Source material: CD4+ T cells sorted from blood. The CDR3 DNA reads TGTGCCAGCAGCGTCGGAACTAGCGTCTATGAGCAGTTCTTC. This translates into CASSVGTSVYEQFF.